The source of this TCR beta chain is a study of long-term antiretroviral therapy in people with HIV. Version v3.0 of the immunoSEQ assay was performed at survey level. Measured with immunoSEQ multiplex PCR; TCRdb has only the in-frame clones, and not every one. The table shows approximately 31,000 clones, with roughly 87% occurring only once. For this clone: No antigen is known for it.

Overall study findings and caveats: CDR3 length ranges were narrower in HIV repertoires than in controls. Those clones which expanded before ART made up the dominant part of the repertoire at all time points.

This CDR3 has 15 residues. Germline CDR1 reads SGHTA; CDR2 reads FQGNSA. V trimming: 2 bases; J trimming: 3 bases; junction bases outside the gene matches: 7. No donor had fewer than one pre-ART PBMC sample or fewer than two post-ART PBMC samples. Sequenced here: unsorted PBMCs, sampled 1.1 years after starting antiretroviral therapy. This clonotype originated in a man between 18 and 35 years old with HIV. This chain uses TRBV7-2 with TRBJ2-7; 7 nucleotides align to TRBD2. CDR3 in DNA: TGTGCCAGCAGCTTATACGGGGGAGGGTACTACGAGCAGTACTTC. Its protein is CASSLYGGGYYEQYF.